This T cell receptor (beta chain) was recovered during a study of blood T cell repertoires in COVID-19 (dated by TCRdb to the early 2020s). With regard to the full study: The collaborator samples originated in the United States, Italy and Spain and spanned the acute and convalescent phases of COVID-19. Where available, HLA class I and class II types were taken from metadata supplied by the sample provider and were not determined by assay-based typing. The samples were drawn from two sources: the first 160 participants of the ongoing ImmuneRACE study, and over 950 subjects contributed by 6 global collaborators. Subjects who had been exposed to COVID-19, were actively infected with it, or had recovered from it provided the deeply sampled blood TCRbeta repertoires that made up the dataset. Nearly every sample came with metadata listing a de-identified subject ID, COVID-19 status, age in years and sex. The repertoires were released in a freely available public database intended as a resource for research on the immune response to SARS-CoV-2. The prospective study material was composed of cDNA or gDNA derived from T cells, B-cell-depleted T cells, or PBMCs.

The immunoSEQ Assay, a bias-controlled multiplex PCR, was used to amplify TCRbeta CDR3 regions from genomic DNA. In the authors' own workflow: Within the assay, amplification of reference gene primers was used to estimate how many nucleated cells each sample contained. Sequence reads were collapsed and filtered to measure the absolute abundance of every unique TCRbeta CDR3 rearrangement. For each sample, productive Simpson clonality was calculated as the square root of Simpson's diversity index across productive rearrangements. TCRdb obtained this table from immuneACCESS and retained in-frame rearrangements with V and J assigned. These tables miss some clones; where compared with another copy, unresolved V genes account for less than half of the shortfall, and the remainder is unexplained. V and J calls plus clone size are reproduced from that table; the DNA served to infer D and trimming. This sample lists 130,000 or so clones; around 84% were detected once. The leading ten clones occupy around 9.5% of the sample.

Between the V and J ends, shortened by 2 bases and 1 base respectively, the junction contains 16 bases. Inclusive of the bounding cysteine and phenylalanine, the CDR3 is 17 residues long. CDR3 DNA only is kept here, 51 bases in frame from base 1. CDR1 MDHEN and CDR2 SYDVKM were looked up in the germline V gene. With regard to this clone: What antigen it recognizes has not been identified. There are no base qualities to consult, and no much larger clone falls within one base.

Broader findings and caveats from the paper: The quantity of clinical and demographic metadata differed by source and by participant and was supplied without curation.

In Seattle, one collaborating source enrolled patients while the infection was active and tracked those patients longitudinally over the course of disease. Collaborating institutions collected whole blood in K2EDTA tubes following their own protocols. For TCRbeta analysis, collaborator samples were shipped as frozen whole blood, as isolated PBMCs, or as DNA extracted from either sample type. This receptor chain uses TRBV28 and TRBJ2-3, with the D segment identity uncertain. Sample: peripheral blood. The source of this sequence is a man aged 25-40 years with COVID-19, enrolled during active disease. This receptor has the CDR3 CASSLPPTLMRTDTQYF. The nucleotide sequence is TGTGCCAGCAGTTTACCTCCGACACTCATGCGCACAGATACGCAGTATTTT.